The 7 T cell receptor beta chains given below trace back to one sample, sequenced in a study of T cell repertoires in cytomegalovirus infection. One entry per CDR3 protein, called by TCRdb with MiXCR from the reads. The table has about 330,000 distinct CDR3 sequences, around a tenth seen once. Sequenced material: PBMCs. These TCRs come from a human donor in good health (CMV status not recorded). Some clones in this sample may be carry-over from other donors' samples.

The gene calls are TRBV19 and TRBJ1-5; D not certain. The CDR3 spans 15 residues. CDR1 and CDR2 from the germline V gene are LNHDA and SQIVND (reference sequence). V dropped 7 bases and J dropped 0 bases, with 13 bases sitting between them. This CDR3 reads CASTAGVYSNQPQHF. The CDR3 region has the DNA TGTGCCAGTACGGCAGGCGTGTATAGCAATCAGCCCCAGCATTTT.

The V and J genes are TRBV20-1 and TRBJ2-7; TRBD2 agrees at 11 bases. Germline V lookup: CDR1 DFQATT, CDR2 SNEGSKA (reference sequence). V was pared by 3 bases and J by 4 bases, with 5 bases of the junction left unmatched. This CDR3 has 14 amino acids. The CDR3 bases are TGCAGTGCTAGGGTAACTAGCGGGGGATACGAGCAGTACTTC. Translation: CSARVTSGGYEQYF.

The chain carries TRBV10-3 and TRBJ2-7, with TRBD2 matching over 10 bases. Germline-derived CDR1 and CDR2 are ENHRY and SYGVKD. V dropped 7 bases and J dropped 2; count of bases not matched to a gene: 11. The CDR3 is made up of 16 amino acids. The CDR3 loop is CAIKSGTSESPYEQYF. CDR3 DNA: TGTGCCATCAAATCAGGGACTAGCGAGAGTCCCTACGAGCAGTACTTC.

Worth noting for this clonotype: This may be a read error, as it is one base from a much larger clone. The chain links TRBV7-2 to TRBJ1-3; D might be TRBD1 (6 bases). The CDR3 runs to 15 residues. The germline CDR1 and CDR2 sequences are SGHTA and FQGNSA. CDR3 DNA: TGTGCCAGCAGCTTAGTACAGGGAGCTGGAAAAACCATATATTTT. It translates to CASSLVQGAGKTIYF. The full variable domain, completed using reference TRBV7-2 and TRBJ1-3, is GAGVSQSPSNKVTEKGKDVELRCDPISGHTALYWYRQSLGQGLEFLIYFQGNSAPDKSGLPSDRFSAERTGGSVSTLTIQRTQQEDSAVYLCASSLVQGAGKTIYFGEGSWLTVV.

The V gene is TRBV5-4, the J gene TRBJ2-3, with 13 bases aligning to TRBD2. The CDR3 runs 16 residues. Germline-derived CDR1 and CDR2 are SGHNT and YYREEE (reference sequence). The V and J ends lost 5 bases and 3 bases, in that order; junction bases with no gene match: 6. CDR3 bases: TGTGCCAGCAGTCTGAAGACTAGCGGGAGGACAGATACGCAGTATTTT. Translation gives CASSLKTSGRTDTQYF.

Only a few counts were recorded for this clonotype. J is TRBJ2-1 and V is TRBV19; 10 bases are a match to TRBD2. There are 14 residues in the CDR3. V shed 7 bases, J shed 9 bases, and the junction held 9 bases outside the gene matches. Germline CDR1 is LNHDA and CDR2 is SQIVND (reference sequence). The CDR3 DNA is TGTGCCAGTACCCCTAGCGGGGGAATACCTGAGCAGTTCTTC. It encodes CASTPSGGIPEQFF.

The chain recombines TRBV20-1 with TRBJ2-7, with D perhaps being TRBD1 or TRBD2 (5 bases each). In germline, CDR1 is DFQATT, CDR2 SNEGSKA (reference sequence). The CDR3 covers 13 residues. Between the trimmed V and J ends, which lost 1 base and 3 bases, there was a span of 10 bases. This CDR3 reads CSARGGTVYEQYF. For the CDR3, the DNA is TGCAGTGCTAGAGGGGGGACCGTCTACGAGCAGTACTTC.